This T cell receptor (beta chain) was identified during a study of human T cells and chemical hapten exposure (dated by TCRdb to the early 2020s). Turning to the overall study: For sensitization, 2% DPC in acetone was applied to a 2 cm by 2 cm area of upper inner arm skin. Throughout the roughly 24-week study period, patients were also given weekly therapeutic DPC doses on the scalp. Patch testing was performed on the upper back with Finn chambers containing 0.01% DPC, and the patch tests were scored after 6 days according to International Contact Dermatitis Research Group standards. The patient cohort, mostly female, included alopecia areata with under or over 50% scalp involvement, alopecia totalis and alopecia universalis. The libraries were sequenced as a pool, and the TCR yield per sample differed mostly because of small variations in library volumes within the pool. The study tracked peripheral blood TCR repertoire changes in vivo during primary and secondary sensitization to the hapten diphenylcyclopropenone (DPC) in alopecia patients. Blood was sampled from patients pre-sensitization (week 0) and at 2, 6 and about 24 weeks after DPC sensitization. Blood for TCR sequencing was provided by twenty-nine alopecia patients at one to four time points (pre-sensitization, 2, 6 and 24 weeks).

With respect to this clonotype: This clone's antigen is unknown. No base qualities exist here, and no much larger clone lies one base off it.

The research as a whole found: Significantly more large CDR3 similarity clusters were formed by expanded TCRs than by pre-sensitization or healthy control sets, consistent with antigen-driven responses. The number of PT1 expanded TCRs positively correlated with patch test score, significant at thresholds 8, 16 and 32 but not 4. No change with DPC sensitization was found in the number of TCRs above 1 in 1000 frequency, and no evidence of global repertoire structure alterations was found. Alopecia, a presumed autoimmune disease, was present in all patients, so the immune response of the patients might differ from that of healthy individuals. Repeated subsampling changed both the strength of the expansion versus patch-test correlation and the threshold at which the correlation became significant.

The library was obtained by RACE. TCRdb records NextSeq 500 as the sequencer. Library preparation attached unique molecular identifiers to individual cDNA molecules for quantitative, reproducible TCR counting. Both TCR alpha and TCR beta chains were sequenced from each blood RNA sample. Concerning the study's data processing: Samples had a median of about 96,000 TCRs, with a range from roughly 20,000 to 690,600. V, J and CDR3 annotation of the TCR reads was performed with the Decombinator software suite. For PS versus PT1 abundance plots, all samples were subsampled to the same number of TCRs (28,000). Expanded TCRs were defined as absent before sensitization and observed at least eight times at the 2-week time point. TCRdb reprocessed the public reads (quality trimming at Q25 with fastp, clone calling with MiXCR) and kept in-frame beta chains. Each record represents a unique CDR3 protein, reported with the most common genes and DNA among its rows. TCRdb assigned the V and J calls; the authors' analysis was not used. The table for this sample lists about 42,000 distinct CDR3 sequences; around an eighth of them were counted only once. The biggest ten clones account for roughly 5.7% of the sample.

Trimming costs V 4 bases and J 1 base, and their ends lie 14 bases apart. The CDR3, cysteine through phenylalanine, is 17 amino acids long. Only the CDR3 portion is preserved as DNA: 51 bases, with reading frame beginning at the first base. What this sample's time point label stands for: pre-sensitization, week 0. The sample's treatment or condition label, decoded: therapeutic diphenylcyclopropenone sensitization with weekly scalp DPC. At every patch-test visit, the blood draw took place before the patch test was put on. Eligible patients were aged 18 to 70, diagnosed with alopecia, deemed suitable for DPC therapy, and excluded if pregnant. Total RNA was extracted from unfractionated whole blood collected in Tempus Blood RNA tubes.

The rearrangement combines TRBV12-3 or TRBV12-4 with TRBJ2-6, with TRBD1 tentatively as D gene (7 bases match). This sample comprised whole blood, obtained in connection with sensitization to the hapten diphenylcyclopropenone (DPC). This clonotype originated in a woman in her 30s with alopecia areata. Some clones in this sample may be carry-over from other donors' samples. Read as DNA, the sequence is TGTGCCAGCAGTTATGCCCAGGGGGGATCTGGGGCCAACGTCCTGACTTTC. This gives the protein CASSYAQGGSGANVLTF.